These T cell receptor beta chains were read from a single sample in a study of glioma-infiltrating T cells. TCRdb passed the multiplex PCR reads through MiXCR, listing each CDR3 protein once. The sample includes about 94,000 distinct CDR3 sequences, roughly 23% seen only once; the top ten take more than 6.5%. The sample comprised glioma tissue, nonneoplastic brain tissue, or PBMCs (not recorded which). These receptors were collected from a human donor with low-grade glioma or glioblastoma, undergoing nonglioma brain surgery, or in good health (not recorded which). The conserved cysteine and the conserved F or W are not part of the CDR3 here.

V gene	J gene	CDR3 protein
TRBV27	TRBJ1-4	ASRNERGNEKLF
TRBV2	TRBJ2-3	ASSWVTDTQY
TRBV20-1	TRBJ2-1	SARDRSGISGTNYNEQF
TRBV5-1	TRBJ1-6	ATSTGTANSPLH
TRBV2	TRBJ1-5	ASSADGQANQPQH
TRBV19	TRBJ2-2	ASIGHVELF
TRBV28	TRBJ2-3	ASSSGGEVADTQY
TRBV7-9	TRBJ1-2	ASRIDRDGYT
TRBV18	TRBJ2-3	ASSYGRSFADTQY
TRBV20-1	TRBJ2-1	SASYRYNEQF
TRBV6-1	TRBJ2-2	ASRPGTYTGELF
TRBV7-7	TRBJ2-1	ASSQAAIGEQF
TRBV20-1	TRBJ1-3	SAPRDRGHGTIY
TRBV19	TRBJ1-1	ASSSRTAARGAEAF
TRBV5-4	TRBJ2-2	ASSLTPLHTGELF
TRBV29-1	TRBJ2-7	SVVVPPYEQY
TRBV28	TRBJ1-4	ASGLLRATNEKLF
TRBV18	TRBJ2-1	ASSPREVGIWEKQF
TRBV20-1	TRBJ2-5	SADRRQETQY
TRBV20-1	TRBJ1-5	SAIPQAGGPQH
TRBV11-2	TRBJ1-1	ASSLVLATEAF
TRBV6-5	TRBJ1-3	ASSYSQGTGNTIY
TRBV6-1	TRBJ2-7	ASSSQGGQGSYEQY
TRBV6-1	TRBJ2-7	ASTGQEVGEQY
TRBV7-2	TRBJ2-2	ASSLKGTGELF
TRBV20-1	TRBJ1-1	SARANRGNTEAF
TRBV7-9	TRBJ2-1	ASSLPLGNEQF
TRBV20-1	TRBJ2-7	SASPIETTTPYEQY
TRBV20-1	TRBJ2-5	SARDRDRGVKRYQETQY
TRBV11-2	TRBJ1-1	ASSLAMSTEAF
TRBV5-1	TRBJ2-7	ASSLVGDGYYEQY
TRBV19	TRBJ2-7	ASSNSGRNYEQY
TRBV20-1	TRBJ2-3	SARDRATSTDTQY
TRBV29-1	TRBJ2-7	SARGSGSYEQY
TRBV12-3/TRBV12-4	TRBJ1-1	ASASPGTVNTEAS
TRBV18	TRBJ2-3	ASSQPGLAGPTDTQY
TRBV7-2	TRBJ2-7	ASRVGRGQGIVDEQY
TRBV6-1	TRBJ2-7	ASSIAAVTKQY
TRBV14	TRBJ2-3	ASSQVPGLAGRDTQY
TRBV7-8	TRBJ1-4	ASSPSGTGGAGEKLF
TRBV7-7	TRBJ2-4	ASSRGLAGGVGILAKNIQY
TRBV15	TRBJ1-1	ATSRVRGTEAF
TRBV5-1	TRBJ1-1	ASSPLGGEGTEAF
TRBV6-1	TRBJ2-1	ASSEQRWANEQF